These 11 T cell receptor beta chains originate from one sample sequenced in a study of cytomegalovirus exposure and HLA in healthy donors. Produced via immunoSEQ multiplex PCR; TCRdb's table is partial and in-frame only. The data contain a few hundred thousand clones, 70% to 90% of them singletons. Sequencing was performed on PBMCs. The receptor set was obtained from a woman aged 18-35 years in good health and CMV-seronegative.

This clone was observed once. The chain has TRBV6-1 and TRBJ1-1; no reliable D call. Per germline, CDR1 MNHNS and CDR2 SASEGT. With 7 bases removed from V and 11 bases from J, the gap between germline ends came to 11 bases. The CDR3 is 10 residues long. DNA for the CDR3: TGTGCCAGCACGGAGGGTCGCGCTTTCTTT. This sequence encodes CASTEGRAFF.

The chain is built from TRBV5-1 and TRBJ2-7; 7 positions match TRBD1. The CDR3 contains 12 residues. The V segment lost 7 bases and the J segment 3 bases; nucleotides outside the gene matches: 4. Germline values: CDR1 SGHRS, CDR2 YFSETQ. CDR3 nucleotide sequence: TGCGCCAGCGGGGACAGCTTCTACGAGCAGTACTTC. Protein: CASGDSFYEQYF.

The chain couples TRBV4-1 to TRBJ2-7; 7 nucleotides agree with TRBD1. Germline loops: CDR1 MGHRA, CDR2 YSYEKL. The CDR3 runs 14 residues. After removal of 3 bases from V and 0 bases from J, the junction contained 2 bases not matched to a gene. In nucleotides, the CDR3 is TGCGCCAGCAGCCAGGACAGGAGCTCCTACGAGCAGTACTTC. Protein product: CASSQDRSSYEQYF.

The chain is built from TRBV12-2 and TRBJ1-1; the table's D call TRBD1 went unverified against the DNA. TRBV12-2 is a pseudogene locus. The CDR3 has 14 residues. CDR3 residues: CASRFPGWATEAFF. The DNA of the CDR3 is TGTGCAAGTCGCTTCCCAGGGTGGGCCACTGAAGCTTTCTTT.

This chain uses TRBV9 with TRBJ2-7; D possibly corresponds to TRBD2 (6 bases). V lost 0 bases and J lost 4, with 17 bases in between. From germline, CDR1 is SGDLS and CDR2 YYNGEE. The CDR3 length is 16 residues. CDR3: CASSVAAGRPGYEQYF. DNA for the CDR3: TGTGCCAGCAGCGTAGCGGCGGGGCGCCCCGGGTACGAGCAGTACTTC.

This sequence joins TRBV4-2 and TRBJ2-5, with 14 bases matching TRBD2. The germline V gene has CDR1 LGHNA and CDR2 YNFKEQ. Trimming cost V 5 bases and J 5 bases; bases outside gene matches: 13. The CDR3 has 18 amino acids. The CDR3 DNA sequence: TGTGCCAGCAGCACCGGGACTAGCGGGGGAGGTGGTCAGGAGACCCAGTACTTC. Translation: CASSTGTSGGGGQETQYF.

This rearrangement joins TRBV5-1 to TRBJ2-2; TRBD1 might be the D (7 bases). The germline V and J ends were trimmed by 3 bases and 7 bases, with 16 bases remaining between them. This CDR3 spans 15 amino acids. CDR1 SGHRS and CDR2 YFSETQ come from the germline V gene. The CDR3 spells CASSWTGQEGGELFF. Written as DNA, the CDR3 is TGCGCCAGCAGCTGGACCGGACAGGAGGGCGGGGAGCTGTTTTTT.

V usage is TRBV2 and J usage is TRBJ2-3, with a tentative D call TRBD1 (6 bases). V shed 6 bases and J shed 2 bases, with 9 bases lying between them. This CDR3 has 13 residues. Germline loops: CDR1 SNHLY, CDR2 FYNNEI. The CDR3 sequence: CASSGQLTDTQYF. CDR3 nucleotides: TGTGCCAGCAGCGGACAGCTCACAGATACGCAGTATTTT.

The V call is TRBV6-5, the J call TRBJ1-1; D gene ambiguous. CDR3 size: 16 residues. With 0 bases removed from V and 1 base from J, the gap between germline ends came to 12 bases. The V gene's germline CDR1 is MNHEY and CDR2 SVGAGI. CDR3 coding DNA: TGTGCCAGCAGTTACTCTGTGACACGTAAGAACACTGAAGCTTTCTTT. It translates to CASSYSVTRKNTEAFF.

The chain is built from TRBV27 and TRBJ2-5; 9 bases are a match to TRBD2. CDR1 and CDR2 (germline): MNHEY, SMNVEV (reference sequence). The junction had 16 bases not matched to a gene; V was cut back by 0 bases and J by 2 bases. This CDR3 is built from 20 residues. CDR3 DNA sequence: TGTGCCAGCAGTTTATCGGGGATTTCGGGTTTTGCGGGGGGGCAAGAGACCCAGTACTTC. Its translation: CASSLSGISGFAGGQETQYF.

The CDR3 loop reads CASSPNRGLDEQYF. The CDR3 DNA is TGTGCCAGCAGCCCGAACAGGGGGTTAGACGAGCAGTACTTC. V and J are TRBV7-9 and TRBJ2-7; 8 positions match TRBD1. V gave up 5 bases and J gave up 5 bases; unmatched junction bases: 8. This CDR3 is 14 amino acids long. Germline CDR1 and CDR2: SEHNR and FQNEAQ (reference sequence).